The 2 T cell receptor beta chains below all came from one sample that was sequenced in a study of T-cell memory formation after mild COVID-19. Via MiXCR, TCRdb re-called the 5' RACE reads, giving one row per CDR3 protein. The repertoire holds 360,000 or so distinct CDR3 sequences, with 25% to 30% as singletons. The specimen was PBMCs or a T cell subset sorted from them (not recorded which). The receptors come from an adult woman who had mild COVID-19 (a few samples of this study predate the infection). Cell type and time point are not known.

The chain recombines TRBV19 with TRBJ1-1; D call uncertain. Germline assignment: CDR1 LNHDA and CDR2 SQIVND (reference sequence). V shed 4 bases and J shed 4 bases, with 7 bases lying between them. The CDR3 has 12 amino acids. As DNA, the CDR3 is TGTGCCAGTAGTACCCGTGGCACTGAAGCTTTCTTT. Translation gives CASSTRGTEAFF.

This clonotype was counted only a few times. The gene calls are TRBV19 and TRBJ1-5; D uncertain. Germline CDR1 reads LNHDA; CDR2 reads SQIVND (reference sequence). The CDR3 consists of 16 residues. V was clipped by 4 bases and J by 3 bases, with 16 bases between them. CDR3 residues: CASSKVVGVFNQPQHF. As DNA, the CDR3 is TGTGCCAGTAGTAAGGTTGTCGGGGTGTTCAATCAGCCCCAGCATTTT.